This record covers a single TCR beta chain. The entry originates in a study of T cell responses to AZD1222 COVID-19 vaccine. CDR3 length: 14 amino acids. Between the trimmed V and J ends, which lost 5 bases and 2 bases, there was a span of 12 bases. Germline CDR1 reads LNHDA; CDR2 reads SQIVND (reference sequence). Assay used: immunoSEQ multiplex PCR; TCRdb lists only in-frame clones, some missing. Among 150,000 to 200,000 clones listed, about nine tenths were seen once. The gene calls are TRBV19 and TRBJ1-2; TRBD1 is a possible D gene (5 bases). The sequence derives from an adult in good health. The sample was peripheral blood, taken on day 0 of AZD1222 vaccination. The CDR3, as DNA: TGTGCCAGTAGTGGCAGGGAAGGAAACTATGGCTACACCTTC. Amino acid sequence: CASSGREGNYGYTF.